These 29 T cell receptor beta chains came from one sample sequenced in a study of OX40 agonist ivuxolimab in advanced cancers. Data came from immunoSEQ multiplex PCR; TCRdb stores just in-frame clones and leaves some out. The sample consists of 57,000 or so clones, 85% of them appearing once. The source was CD4+ or CD8+ T cells sorted from blood, collected in a trial of the OX40 agonist ivuxolimab. The origin of the receptors is an adult with an advanced solid tumor such as melanoma, head and neck, liver or kidney cancer.

Comments on this clone: The identical CDR3 is also encoded by other nucleotide sequences in the sample. The rearrangement joins TRBV7-3 to TRBJ2-1; D gene uncertain. V dropped 2 bases and J dropped 4 bases, with 6 bases sitting between them. The length of the CDR3 is 13 residues. Per the germline V gene, CDR1 is SGHTA and CDR2 is FQGTGA. The chain's CDR3 is CASSLGDYNEQFF. The CDR3 coding sequence is TGTGCCAGCAGCTTAGGGGATTACAATGAGCAGTTCTTC.

This clone has just one count. The V gene is TRBV5-4, the J gene TRBJ2-1; D might be TRBD2 (6 bases). Germline CDR1 reads SGHNT; CDR2 reads YYREEE (reference sequence). The CDR3 consists of 15 residues. Between the trimmed V and J ends, which lost 4 bases and 4 bases, there was a span of 15 bases. As DNA, the CDR3 is TGTGCCAGCAGCCCCGTGGGGGGTAGGTACAATGAGCAGTTCTTC. Translated: CASSPVGGRYNEQFF.

The rearrangement joins TRBV29-1 to TRBJ1-2, with D possibly TRBD1 on 5 matching bases. The CDR3 loop spans 14 amino acids. CDR1 and CDR2 (germline): SQVTM, ANQGSEA. V shed 6 bases and J shed 7 bases, with 21 bases lying between them. CDR3 nucleotides: TGCAGCGTGAGAGCTGGGCAGGGCCAGGGTGGCTACACCTTC. The encoded protein is CSVRAGQGQGGYTF.

The chain combines TRBV4-1 with TRBJ1-1; 8 nucleotides align to TRBD1. The germline V gene has CDR1 MGHRA and CDR2 YSYEKL. This CDR3 contains 15 residues. With 4 bases clipped from V and 0 bases from J, the junction kept 4 bases outside the gene matches. CDR3 sequence (DNA): TGCGCCAGCAGCCGTGGACAGGGTGTGAACACTGAAGCTTTCTTT. Protein product: CASSRGQGVNTEAFF.

This chain connects TRBV7-8 to TRBJ2-2, with 7 bases that match TRBD1. The CDR3 extends over 14 amino acids. Germline CDR1 reads SGHVS; CDR2 reads FQNEAQ. After removal of 6 bases from V and 0 bases from J, the junction contained 1 base not matched to a gene. The CDR3 loop reads CASRDRTNTGELFF. The CDR3 region has the DNA TGTGCCAGCAGGGACAGGACGAACACCGGGGAGCTGTTTTTT.

V and J are TRBV19 and TRBJ1-1; D is perhaps TRBD1 (6 bases). This CDR3 is built from 16 residues. The ends were cut back, 5 bases at V and 1 base at J, with 17 bases in the middle. Germline V gene data show CDR1 as LNHDA and CDR2 as SQIVND (reference sequence). CDR3 nucleotides: TGTGCCAGTAGTGATATAGCGGGGGCGTCGAACACTGAAGCTTTCTTT. This encodes CASSDIAGASNTEAFF.

The chain has TRBV18 and TRBJ2-5; D unclear. Germline-derived CDR1 and CDR2 are KGHSH and LQKENI. Trimming took off 5 bases at V and 4 bases at J, with 11 bases between the two ends. This CDR3 region has 13 residues. Here the CDR3 DNA reads TGTGCCAGCTCAAAGTTGGGAAGAGAGACCCAGTACTTC. Protein product: CASSKLGRETQYF.

The rearrangement uses TRBV6-6 and TRBJ2-7; possibly TRBD1 for D (5 bases). CDR3 length: 16 amino acids. Germline assignment: CDR1 MNHNY and CDR2 SVGAGI (reference sequence). V gave up 2 bases and J gave up 6 bases, with 20 bases separating them. The CDR3 region has the DNA TGTGCCAGCAGTTACCCCCAGGACCCCCCCAGGGCCGAGCAGTACTTC. It encodes CASSYPQDPPRAEQYF.

V and J are TRBV4-1 and TRBJ2-2; TRBD2 matches at 13 bases. V lost 3 bases and J lost 4; bases outside the gene matches: 8. CDR3 size: 18 residues. The germline V gene encodes CDR1 MGHRA and CDR2 YSYEKL. The CDR3 is CASSQDPGLAGVTGELFF. CDR3 coding DNA: TGCGCCAGCAGCCAGGACCCAGGACTAGCGGGGGTCACCGGGGAGCTGTTTTTT.

The rearrangement joins TRBV2 to TRBJ2-7; D call uncertain. V was trimmed by 6 bases and J by 1 base, leaving 22 bases between them. The CDR3 spans 17 residues. Germline-derived CDR1 and CDR2 are SNHLY and FYNNEI. For the CDR3, the DNA is TGTGCCAGCAGCAAAACAACCGTCTCTACAGAGTCCTACGAGCAGTACTTC. Residues: CASSKTTVSTESYEQYF.

The rearrangement uses TRBV30 and TRBJ2-7; TRBD2 might be the D (6 bases). The ends were cut back, 0 bases at V and 3 bases at J, with 12 bases in the middle. The length of the CDR3 is 14 residues. The germline V gene has CDR1 GTSNPN and CDR2 SVGIG (reference sequence). The CDR3 loop reads CAWSVRGTDYEQYF. The CDR3 DNA is TGTGCCTGGAGTGTCCGGGGGACGGACTACGAGCAGTACTTC.

J is TRBJ2-7 and V is TRBV6-4, with 7 bases matching TRBD1. This CDR3 is 14 amino acids long. The germline CDR1 and CDR2 sequences are MRHNA and SNTAGT. V was pared by 6 bases and J by 3 bases, with 8 bases of the junction left unmatched. The CDR3: CASRQPGTVYEQYF. CDR3 nucleotides: TGTGCCAGCAGGCAACCCGGGACAGTCTACGAGCAGTACTTC.

This chain connects TRBV6-5 to TRBJ2-1; no reliable D call. Per the germline V gene, CDR1 is MNHEY and CDR2 is SVGAGI. This CDR3 comprises 13 residues. With 6 bases removed from V and 6 bases from J, the gap between germline ends came to 12 bases. The CDR3 loop is CASRTTAINEQFF. CDR3 DNA sequence: TGTGCCAGCAGGACCACAGCGATCAATGAGCAGTTCTTC.

The genes are TRBV7-6 and TRBJ1-6; TRBD1 is a possible D gene (5 bases). CDR3 length equals 16 residues. V dropped 2 bases and J dropped 10 bases, with 18 bases sitting between them. Germline CDR1 SGHVS, CDR2 FNYEAQ. The CDR3 DNA is TGTGCCAGCAGCTTATTGGGGCCAGGGCAGCGATCACCCCTCCACTTT. Protein: CASSLLGPGQRSPLHF.

J is TRBJ2-5 and V is TRBV2, with 7 nucleotides matching TRBD2. V shed 5 bases, J shed 4 bases, and the junction held 7 bases outside the gene matches. The V gene's germline CDR1 is SNHLY and CDR2 FYNNEI. The CDR3 sequence is 14 residues long. In DNA, the CDR3 is TGTGCCAGCAGTCGATCAGGGAGGGGAGAGACCCAGTACTTC. It translates to CASSRSGRGETQYF.

This sequence joins TRBV11-2 and TRBJ1-1; no firm D call. Germline CDR1 is SGHAT and CDR2 is FQNNGV. The CDR3 is made up of 13 amino acids. The V end was cut by 3 bases, the J end by 2 bases, with 7 bases between. CDR3 bases: TGTGCCAGCAGCTTCGACGGAAACACTGAAGCTTTCTTT. The encoded protein is CASSFDGNTEAFF.

This CDR3 reads CASRRTGRGYEQYF. The CDR3 nucleotides are TGTGCCAGCAGACGGACAGGGAGAGGCTACGAGCAGTACTTC. The chain joins TRBV2 to TRBJ2-7; the match to TRBD1 covers 8 bases. CDR1 and CDR2 (germline): SNHLY, FYNNEI. The trim removed 6 bases at V and 3 bases at J, leaving 7 bases unmatched. The length of the CDR3 is 14 residues.

This clone has just a few counts. This chain joins TRBV7-9 and TRBJ2-7; TRBD1 agrees at 7 bases. The CDR3 length is 14 residues. CDR1 and CDR2 (germline): SEHNR, FQNEAQ (reference sequence). The V segment lost 4 bases and the J segment 3 bases; nucleotides outside the gene matches: 6. CDR3 amino acids: CASSSFRDSYEQYF. The CDR3 nucleotides are TGTGCCAGCAGCTCCTTCCGGGACAGCTACGAGCAGTACTTC.

The chain couples TRBV7-9 to TRBJ2-1, with D uncertain. Trimming took 2 bases from V and 5 from J, leaving 19 bases between them. Germline V CDR1 and CDR2: SEHNR, FQNEAQ (reference sequence). The CDR3 length is 17 residues. DNA for the CDR3: TGTGCCAGCAGCTTAAGGGTGGCTCGTGAGACCGACAATGAGCAGTTCTTC. Translating gives CASSLRVARETDNEQFF.

The V and J genes are TRBV7-2 and TRBJ2-5; 9 nucleotides match TRBD2. Trimming removed 4 bases from V and 2 bases from J; junction bases left unmatched: 5. Germline lookup yields CDR1 SGHTA and CDR2 FQGNSA. The CDR3 has 15 residues. DNA of the CDR3: TGTGCCAGCAGCTATAGACTAGCGGCACAAGAGACCCAGTACTTC. Translating gives CASSYRLAAQETQYF. The variable domain in full, with the rest retrieved from reference TRBV7-2 and TRBJ2-5, is GAGVSQSPSNKVTEKGKDVELRCDPISGHTALYWYRQSLGQGLEFLIYFQGNSAPDKSGLPSDRFSAERTGGSVSTLTIQRTQQEDSAVYLCASSYRLAAQETQYFGPGTRLLVL.

The chain combines TRBV4-1 with TRBJ2-1; the match to TRBD2 covers 12 bases. V lost 4 bases and J lost 7; bases outside the gene matches: 5. Germline V gene data show CDR1 as MGHRA and CDR2 as YSYEKL. The CDR3 spans 15 residues. This CDR3 reads CASSLLAGGPNEQFF. DNA for the CDR3: TGCGCCAGCAGCCTACTAGCGGGAGGACCTAATGAGCAGTTCTTC.

Written as DNA, the CDR3 is TGTGCCAGCAGCCTAAGGACAGCAACTAATGAAAAACTGTTTTTT. Protein: CASSLRTATNEKLFF. The V gene is TRBV7-8, the J gene TRBJ1-4; D may be TRBD1 (6 bases). V lost 5 bases to trimming and J lost 0 bases, with 10 bases between them. This CDR3 comprises 15 residues. Germline V gene sequence: CDR1 SGHVS, CDR2 FQNEAQ.

The V call is TRBV7-3, the J call TRBJ1-2; D is ambiguous. V was shortened by 5 bases and J by 8 bases, with 12 bases between the two germline ends. CDR1 is SGHTA and CDR2 is FQGTGA in the germline V gene. The CDR3 has 12 amino acids. CDR3 bases: TGTGCCAGCAGCCTAGACGGGGTCGGCTACACCTTC. Its translation is CASSLDGVGYTF.

CDR3 DNA: TGTGCCAGCACCACCGTATCTAGCGGAGAGACCCAGTACTTC. It translates to CASTTVSSGETQYF. The chain recombines TRBV13 with TRBJ2-5; TRBD2 agrees at 7 bases. Trimming at V came to 7 bases and at J to 4 bases, leaving 9 bases not matched to a gene. The CDR3 consists of 14 residues. The germline CDR1 and CDR2 sequences are PRHDT and FYEKMQ (reference sequence).

The J gene is TRBJ1-1, the V gene TRBV11-1, with D unclear. There are 13 residues in the CDR3. The ends were cut back, 2 bases at V and 6 bases at J, with 10 bases in the middle. Germline-derived CDR1 and CDR2 are SGHAT and FQDESV (reference sequence). CDR3 sequence (DNA): TGTGCCAGCAGCTTAAACCCGGCCGCTGAAGCTTTCTTT. Translation gives CASSLNPAAEAFF.

This clone turned up a few times. The V and J genes are TRBV7-3 and TRBJ2-7; 9 bases line up with TRBD1. This CDR3 comprises 13 residues. V was clipped by 5 bases and J by 3 bases; unmatched bases: 2. Germline lookup yields CDR1 SGHTA and CDR2 FQGTGA. For the CDR3, the DNA is TGTGCCAGCAGCCCGGGACAGGGCTACGAGCAGTACTTC. Amino acids: CASSPGQGYEQYF.

In DNA, the CDR3 is TGTGCCAGCAGCGTATCGTTAATTGTTCCAGGGGCAGATACGCAGTATTTT. Protein: CASSVSLIVPGADTQYF. This chain connects TRBV9 to TRBJ2-3; a possible D gene is TRBD1 (6 bases). The ends were cut back, 1 base at V and 4 bases at J, with 19 bases in the middle. Germline lookup yields CDR1 SGDLS and CDR2 YYNGEE. This CDR3 spans 17 amino acids.

The J gene is TRBJ1-6, the V gene TRBV19; D not certain. This CDR3 is built from 14 residues. CDR1 is LNHDA, CDR2 SQIVND, per germline (reference sequence). The V end lost 4 bases, the J end lost 10 bases, and 14 bases lay between the germline ends. The CDR3 coding sequence is TGTGCCAGTAGTACTAAACATCTCGAATCACCCCTCCACTTT. This encodes CASSTKHLESPLHF. Supplemented by reference TRBV19 and TRBJ1-6, the full variable domain reads DGGITQSPKYLFRKEGQNVTLSCEQNLNHDAMYWYRQDPGQGLRLIYYSQIVNDFQKGDIAEGYSVSREKKESFPLTVTSAQKNPTAFYLCASSTKHLESPLHFGNGTRLTVT.

This chain links TRBV6-1 with TRBJ2-1, with 8 bases matching TRBD2. The CDR3 has 14 amino acids. The junction had 3 bases not matched to a gene; V was cut back by 8 bases and J by 0 bases. CDR1 and CDR2 from the germline V gene are MNHNS and SASEGT. CDR3 protein: CASWAGGSYNEQFF. DNA of the CDR3: TGTGCCAGCTGGGCGGGAGGCTCCTACAATGAGCAGTTCTTC.